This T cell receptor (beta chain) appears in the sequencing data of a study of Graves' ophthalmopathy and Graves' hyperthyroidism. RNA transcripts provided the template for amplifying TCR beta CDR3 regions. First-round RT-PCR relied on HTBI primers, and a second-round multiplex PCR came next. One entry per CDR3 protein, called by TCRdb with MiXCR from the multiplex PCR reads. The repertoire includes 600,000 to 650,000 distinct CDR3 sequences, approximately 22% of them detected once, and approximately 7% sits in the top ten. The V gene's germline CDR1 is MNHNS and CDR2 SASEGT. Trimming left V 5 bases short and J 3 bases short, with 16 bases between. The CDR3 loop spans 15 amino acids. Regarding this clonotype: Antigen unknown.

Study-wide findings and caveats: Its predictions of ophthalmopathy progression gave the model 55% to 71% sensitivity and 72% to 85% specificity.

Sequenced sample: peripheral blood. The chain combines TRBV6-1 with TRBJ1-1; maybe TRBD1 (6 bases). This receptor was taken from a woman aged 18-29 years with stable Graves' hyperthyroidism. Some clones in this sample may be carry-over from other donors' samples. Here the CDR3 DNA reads TGTGCCAGCAGTAAACAGGGATTTTTGGACACTGAAGCTTTCTTT. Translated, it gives CASSKQGFLDTEAFF.